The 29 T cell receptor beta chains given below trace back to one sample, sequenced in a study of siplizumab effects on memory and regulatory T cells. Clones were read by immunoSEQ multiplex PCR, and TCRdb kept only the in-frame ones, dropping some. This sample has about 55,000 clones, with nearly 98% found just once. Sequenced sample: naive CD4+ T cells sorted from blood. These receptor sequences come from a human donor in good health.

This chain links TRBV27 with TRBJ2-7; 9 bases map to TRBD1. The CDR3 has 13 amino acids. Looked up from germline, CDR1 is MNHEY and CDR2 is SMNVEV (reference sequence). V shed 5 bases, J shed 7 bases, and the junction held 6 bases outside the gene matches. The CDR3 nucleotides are TGTGCCAGCAGTAACAGGGGGCTGGGAGAGCAGTACTTC. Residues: CASSNRGLGEQYF.

For the CDR3, the DNA is TGTGCCAGCAGTTATTCCTCGCGGACAGATACCTACGAGCAGTACTTC. It encodes CASSYSSRTDTYEQYF. This sequence joins TRBV6-5 and TRBJ2-7; D is possibly TRBD1 (6 bases). The V and J ends lost 3 bases and 2 bases respectively, with 17 bases between them. The CDR3 runs to 16 residues. Germline loops: CDR1 MNHEY, CDR2 SVGAGI.

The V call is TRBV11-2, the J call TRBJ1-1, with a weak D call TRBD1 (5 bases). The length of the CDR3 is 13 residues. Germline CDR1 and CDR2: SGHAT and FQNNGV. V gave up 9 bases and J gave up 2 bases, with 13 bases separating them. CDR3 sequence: CASGAGRNTEAFF. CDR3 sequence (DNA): TGTGCCAGTGGGGCAGGGCGAAACACTGAAGCTTTCTTT.

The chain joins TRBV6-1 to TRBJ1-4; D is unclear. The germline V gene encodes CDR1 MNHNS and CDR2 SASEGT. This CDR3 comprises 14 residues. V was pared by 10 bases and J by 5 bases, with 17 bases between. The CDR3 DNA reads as TGTGCCACCCGGAGGAGACAACCGAATGAAAAACTGTTTTTT. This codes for CATRRRQPNEKLFF.

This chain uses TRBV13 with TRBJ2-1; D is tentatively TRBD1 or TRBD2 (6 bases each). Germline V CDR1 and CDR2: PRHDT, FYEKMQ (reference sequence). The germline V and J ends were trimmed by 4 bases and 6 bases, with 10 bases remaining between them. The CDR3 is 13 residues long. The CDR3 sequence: CASSSGAANEQFF. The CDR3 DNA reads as TGTGCCAGCAGCTCGGGGGCAGCCAATGAGCAGTTCTTC.

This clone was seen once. CDR3 sequence: CASSERPTNYGYTF. In DNA form, the CDR3 reads TGTGCCAGCAGTGAAAGGCCAACAAACTATGGCTACACCTTC. The chain uses TRBV2 and TRBJ1-2; D ambiguous. Germline V lookup: CDR1 SNHLY, CDR2 FYNNEI. Trimming cost V 2 bases and J 2 bases, with 9 bases left between them. The CDR3 is 14 amino acids.

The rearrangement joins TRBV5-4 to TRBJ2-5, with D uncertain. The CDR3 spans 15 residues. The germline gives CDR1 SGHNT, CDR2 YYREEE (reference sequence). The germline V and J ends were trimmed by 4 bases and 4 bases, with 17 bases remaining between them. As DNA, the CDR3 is TGTGCCAGCAGCCCATCGACGTTCGAGAGAGAGACCCAGTACTTC. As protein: CASSPSTFERETQYF.

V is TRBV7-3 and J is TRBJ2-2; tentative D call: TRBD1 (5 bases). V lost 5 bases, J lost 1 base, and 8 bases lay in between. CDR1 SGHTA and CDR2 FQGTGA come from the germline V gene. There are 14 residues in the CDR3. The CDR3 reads CASSTTGNTGELFF. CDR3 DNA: TGTGCCAGCAGCACTACAGGGAACACCGGGGAGCTGTTTTTT.

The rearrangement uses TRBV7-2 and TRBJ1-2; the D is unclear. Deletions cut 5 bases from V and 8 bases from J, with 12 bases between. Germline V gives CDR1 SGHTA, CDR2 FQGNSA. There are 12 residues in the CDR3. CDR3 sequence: CASSPPAGGYTF. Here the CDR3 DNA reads TGTGCCAGCAGCCCGCCCGCTGGGGGCTACACCTTC.

This CDR3 is CASSPMSSGRTDTQYF. The DNA for the CDR3 is TGCGCCAGCAGCCCGATGAGTAGCGGACGCACAGATACGCAGTATTTT. V and J are TRBV5-1 and TRBJ2-3; D is perhaps TRBD2 (6 bases). V was trimmed by 4 bases and J by 1 base, leaving 16 bases between them. Germline V CDR1 and CDR2: SGHRS, YFSETQ. The CDR3 runs 16 residues.

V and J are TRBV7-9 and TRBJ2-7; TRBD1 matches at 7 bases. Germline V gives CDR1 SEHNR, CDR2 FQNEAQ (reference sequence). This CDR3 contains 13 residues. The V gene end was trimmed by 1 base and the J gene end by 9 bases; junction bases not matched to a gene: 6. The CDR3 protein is CASSLGTGDWQYF. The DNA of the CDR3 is TGTGCCAGCAGCTTAGGGACAGGAGATTGGCAGTACTTC.

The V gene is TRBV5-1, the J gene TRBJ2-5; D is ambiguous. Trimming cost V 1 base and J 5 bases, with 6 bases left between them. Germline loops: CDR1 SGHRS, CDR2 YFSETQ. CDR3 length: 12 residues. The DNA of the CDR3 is TGCGCCAGCAGCTTGAAATCCGAGACCCAGTACTTC. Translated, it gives CASSLKSETQYF.

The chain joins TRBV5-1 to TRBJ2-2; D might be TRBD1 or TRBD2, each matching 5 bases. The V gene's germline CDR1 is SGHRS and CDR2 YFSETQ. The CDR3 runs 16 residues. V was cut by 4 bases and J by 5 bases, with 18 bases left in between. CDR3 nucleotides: TGCGCCAGCAGCCTAGCAGGGACCTCTAGGACCGGGGAGCTGTTTTTT. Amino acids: CASSLAGTSRTGELFF.

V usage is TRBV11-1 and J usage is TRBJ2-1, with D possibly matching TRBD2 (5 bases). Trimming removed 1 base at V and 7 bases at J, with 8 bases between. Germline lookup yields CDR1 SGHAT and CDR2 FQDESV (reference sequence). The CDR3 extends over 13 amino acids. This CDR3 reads CASSLVSVNEQFF. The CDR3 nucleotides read TGTGCCAGCAGCTTAGTTAGCGTTAATGAGCAGTTCTTC.

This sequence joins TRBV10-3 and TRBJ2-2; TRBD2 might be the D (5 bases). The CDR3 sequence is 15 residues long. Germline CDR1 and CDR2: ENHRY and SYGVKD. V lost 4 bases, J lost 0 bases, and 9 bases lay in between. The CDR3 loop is CAISGEGSNTGELFF. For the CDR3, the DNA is TGTGCCATCAGTGGCGAGGGCTCGAACACCGGGGAGCTGTTTTTT.

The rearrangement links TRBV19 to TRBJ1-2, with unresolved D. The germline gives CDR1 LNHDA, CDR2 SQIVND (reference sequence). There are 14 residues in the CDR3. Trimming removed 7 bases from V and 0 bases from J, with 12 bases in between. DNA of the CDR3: TGTGCCAGTACCCCGACACGAGCTAACTATGGCTACACCTTC. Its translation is CASTPTRANYGYTF.

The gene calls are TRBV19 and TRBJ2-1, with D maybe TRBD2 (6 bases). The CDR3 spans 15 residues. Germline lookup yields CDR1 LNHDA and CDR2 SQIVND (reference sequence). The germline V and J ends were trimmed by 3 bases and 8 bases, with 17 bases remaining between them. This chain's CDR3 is CASSIVFGSRYEQFF. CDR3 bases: TGTGCCAGTAGTATTGTGTTCGGGAGTAGGTATGAGCAGTTCTTC. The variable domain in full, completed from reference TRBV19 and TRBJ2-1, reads DGGITQSPKYLFRKEGQNVTLSCEQNLNHDAMYWYRQDPGQGLRLIYYSQIVNDFQKGDIAEGYSVSREKKESFPLTVTSAQKNPTAFYLCASSIVFGSRYEQFFGPGTRLTVL.

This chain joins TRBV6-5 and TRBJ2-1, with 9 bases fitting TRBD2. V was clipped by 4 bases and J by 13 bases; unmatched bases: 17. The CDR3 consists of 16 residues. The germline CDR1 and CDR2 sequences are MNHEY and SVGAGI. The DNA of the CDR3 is TGTGCCAGCAGTTTCTCGGGACGGGTGGGGGGACTAGCCCAGTTCTTC. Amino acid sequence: CASSFSGRVGGLAQFF.

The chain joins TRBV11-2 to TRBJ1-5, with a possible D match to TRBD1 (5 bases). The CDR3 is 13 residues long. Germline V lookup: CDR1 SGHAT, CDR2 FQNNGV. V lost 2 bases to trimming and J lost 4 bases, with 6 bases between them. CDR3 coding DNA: TGTGCCAGCAGCTTATGGGGGAATCAGCCCCAGCATTTT. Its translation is CASSLWGNQPQHF.

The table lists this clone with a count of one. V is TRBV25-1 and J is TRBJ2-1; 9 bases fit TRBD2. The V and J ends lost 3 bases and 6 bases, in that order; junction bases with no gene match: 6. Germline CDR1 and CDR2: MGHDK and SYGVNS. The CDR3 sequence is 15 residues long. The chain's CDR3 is CASSDFSGSGNEQFF. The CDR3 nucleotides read TGTGCCAGCAGTGATTTTAGCGGGAGTGGCAATGAGCAGTTCTTC.

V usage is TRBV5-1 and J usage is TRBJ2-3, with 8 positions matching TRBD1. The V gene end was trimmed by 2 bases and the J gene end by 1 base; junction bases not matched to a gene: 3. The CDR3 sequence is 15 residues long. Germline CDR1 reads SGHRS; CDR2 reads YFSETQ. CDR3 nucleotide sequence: TGCGCCAGCAGCTTACAGACAGGGGGCACAGATACGCAGTATTTT. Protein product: CASSLQTGGTDTQYF.

Here the CDR3 reads CASRLTSGSYNEQFF. CDR3 in DNA: TGTGCCAGCAGGCTCACTAGCGGCTCCTACAATGAGCAGTTCTTC. The chain uses TRBV6-5 and TRBJ2-1; TRBD2 aligns across 8 bases. Trimming cost V 6 bases and J 0 bases; bases outside gene matches: 4. The CDR3 loop spans 15 amino acids. Germline V CDR1 and CDR2: MNHEY, SVGAGI.

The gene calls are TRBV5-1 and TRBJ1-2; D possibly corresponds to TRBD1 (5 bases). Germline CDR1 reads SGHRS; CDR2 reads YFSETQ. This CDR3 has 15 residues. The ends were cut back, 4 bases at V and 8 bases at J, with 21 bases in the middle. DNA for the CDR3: TGCGCCAGCAGCCGTACCCGGGACTCCCCTGAGGGCTACACCTTC. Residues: CASSRTRDSPEGYTF. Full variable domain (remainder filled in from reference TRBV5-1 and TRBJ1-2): KAGVTQTPRYLIKTRGQQVTLSCSPISGHRSVSWYQQTPGQGLQFLFEYFSETQRNKGNFPGRFSGRQFSNSRSEMNVSTLELGDSALYLCASSRTRDSPEGYTFGSGTRLTVV.

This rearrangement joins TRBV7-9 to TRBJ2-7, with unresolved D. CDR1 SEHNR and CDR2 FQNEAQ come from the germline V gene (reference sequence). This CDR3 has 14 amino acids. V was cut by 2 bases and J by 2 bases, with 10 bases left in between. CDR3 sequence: CASSLRSRAYEQYF. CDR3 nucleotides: TGTGCCAGCAGCTTACGGTCCCGGGCCTACGAGCAGTACTTC. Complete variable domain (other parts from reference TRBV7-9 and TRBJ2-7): DTGVSQNPRHKITKRGQNVTFRCDPISEHNRLYWYRQTLGQGPEFLTYFQNEAQLEKSRLLSDRFSAERPKGSFSTLEIQRTEQGDSAMYLCASSLRSRAYEQYFGPGTRLTVT.

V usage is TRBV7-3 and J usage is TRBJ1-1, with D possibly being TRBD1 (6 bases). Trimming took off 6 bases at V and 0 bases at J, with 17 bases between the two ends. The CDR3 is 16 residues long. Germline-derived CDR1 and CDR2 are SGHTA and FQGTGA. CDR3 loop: CASSSGEASMNTEAFF. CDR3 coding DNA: TGTGCCAGCAGTTCAGGGGAGGCTAGCATGAACACTGAAGCTTTCTTT.

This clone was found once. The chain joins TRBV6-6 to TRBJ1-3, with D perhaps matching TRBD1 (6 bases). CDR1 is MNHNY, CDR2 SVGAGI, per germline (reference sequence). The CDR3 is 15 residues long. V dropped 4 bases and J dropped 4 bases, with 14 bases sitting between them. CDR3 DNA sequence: TGTGCCAGCAGTTTTTCGGACAGTGCCGGAAACACCATATATTTT. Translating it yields CASSFSDSAGNTIYF.

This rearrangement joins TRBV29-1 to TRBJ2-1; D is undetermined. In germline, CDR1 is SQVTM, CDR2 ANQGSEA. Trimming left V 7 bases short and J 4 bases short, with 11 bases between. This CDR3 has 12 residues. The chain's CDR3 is CSAFWGYNEQFF. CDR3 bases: TGCAGCGCCTTTTGGGGATACAATGAGCAGTTCTTC.

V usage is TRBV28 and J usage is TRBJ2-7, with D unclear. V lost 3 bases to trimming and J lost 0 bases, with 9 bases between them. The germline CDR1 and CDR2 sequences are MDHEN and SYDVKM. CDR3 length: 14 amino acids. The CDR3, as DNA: TGTGCCAGCAGTTTCTCCGCCAGCTCCTACGAGCAGTACTTC. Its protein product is CASSFSASSYEQYF.

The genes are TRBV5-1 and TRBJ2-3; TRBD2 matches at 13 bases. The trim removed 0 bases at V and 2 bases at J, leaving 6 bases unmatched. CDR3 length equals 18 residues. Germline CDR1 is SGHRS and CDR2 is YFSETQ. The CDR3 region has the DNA TGCGCCAGCAGCTTGGGTGTACTAGCGGGAGGGCTCACAGATACGCAGTATTTT. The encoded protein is CASSLGVLAGGLTDTQYF.